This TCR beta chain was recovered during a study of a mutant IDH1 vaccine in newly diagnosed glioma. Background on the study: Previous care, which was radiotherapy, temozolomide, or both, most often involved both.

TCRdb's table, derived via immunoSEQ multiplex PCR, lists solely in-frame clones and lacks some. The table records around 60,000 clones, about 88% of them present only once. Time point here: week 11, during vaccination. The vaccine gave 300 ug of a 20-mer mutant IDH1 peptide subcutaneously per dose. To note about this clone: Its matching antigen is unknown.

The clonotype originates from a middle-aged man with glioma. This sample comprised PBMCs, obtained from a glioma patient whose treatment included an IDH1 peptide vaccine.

The CDR3 here is CASRQAARSYNEQFF. The CDR3, as DNA: TGTGCCAGCAGGCAAGCGGCCCGCTCCTACAATGAGCAGTTCTTC. The chain uses TRBV7-2 and TRBJ2-1; maybe TRBD2 (5 bases). V was pared by 6 bases and J by 0 bases, with 12 bases between. Germline CDR1 and CDR2: SGHTA and FQGNSA. The CDR3 length is 15 residues.